One sample yielded the 13 T cell receptor beta chains listed below, sequenced in a study of cytomegalovirus exposure and HLA in healthy donors (dated by TCRdb to about 2017). Receptor amplification or capture employed the immunoSEQ multiplex PCR assay. For the multiplex PCR, a mixture combining 60 forward primers for TCR Vbeta segments and 13 reverse primers for TCR Jbeta segments was used. The immuneACCESS repertoire file appears here via TCRdb, limited to in-frame rearrangements. These files lack a portion of the clones; in checked studies, under half of the deficit traces to unresolved V genes, and the cause of the others is not known. Here the sample has around 180,000 clones; about 85% occur a single time. Clones ranked in the top ten supply 1.6% of the sample. Material for sequencing was PBMCs. The receptors stem from a woman aged 50 to 65 in good health and CMV-seronegative.

The genes are TRBV5-5 and TRBJ1-5, with D tentatively TRBD1 (5 bases). This CDR3 comprises 15 residues. From germline, CDR1 is SGHKS and CDR2 YYEKEE (reference sequence). Between the trimmed V and J ends, which lost 4 bases and 3 bases, there was a span of 14 bases. CDR3 residues: CASSPGGIYNQPQHF. CDR3 DNA: TGTGCCAGCAGCCCCGGGGGAATTTACAATCAGCCCCAGCATTTT.

This sequence joins TRBV7-2 and TRBJ1-3, with 7 bases identical to TRBD1. The ends lost 5 bases at V and 5 bases at J; junction bases unmatched: 15. The germline CDR1 and CDR2 sequences are SGHTA and FQGNSA. This CDR3 spans 17 amino acids. The CDR3 loop reads CASSADRAPLWRNTIYF. The CDR3 nucleotides read TGTGCCAGCAGCGCAGACAGGGCACCACTCTGGCGAAACACCATATATTTT.

This chain links TRBV7-2 with TRBJ1-5, with TRBD1 as a possible D gene (5 bases). This CDR3 is built from 14 residues. V was pared by 2 bases and J by 4 bases, with 9 bases between. Germline lookup yields CDR1 SGHTA and CDR2 FQGNSA. The CDR3 region is CASSLFDRNQPQHF. CDR3 DNA: TGTGCCAGCAGCTTATTCGACAGAAATCAGCCCCAGCATTTT.

The chain carries TRBV9 and TRBJ2-7; D is perhaps TRBD2 (5 bases). There are 15 residues in the CDR3. Between the trimmed V and J ends, which lost 0 bases and 4 bases, there was a span of 14 bases. The germline V gene encodes CDR1 SGDLS and CDR2 YYNGEE. The CDR3 here is CASSVAQASSYEQYF. CDR3 coding DNA: TGTGCCAGCAGCGTAGCTCAAGCTAGCTCGTACGAGCAGTACTTC.

This clone has a handful of counts. The V and J genes are TRBV6-5 and TRBJ1-3; D may be TRBD1 (5 bases). The CDR3 is 15 amino acids. CDR1 and CDR2 (germline): MNHEY, SVGAGI. Trimming took off 7 bases at V and 4 bases at J, with 17 bases between the two ends. The CDR3 loop is CASTAIRGRGNTIYF. Written as DNA, the CDR3 is TGTGCCAGCACCGCCATACGGGGGAGGGGAAACACCATATATTTT.

The chain uses TRBV6-1 and TRBJ2-7, with 8 positions matching TRBD1. There are 14 residues in the CDR3. Germline assignment: CDR1 MNHNS and CDR2 SASEGT. Trimming cost V 5 bases and J 5 bases; bases outside gene matches: 8. The CDR3 region has the DNA TGTGCCAGCAGTCCAGGGGGACAGGTGGACGAGCAGTACTTC. Amino acid sequence: CASSPGGQVDEQYF.

This chain links TRBV28 with TRBJ2-3; tentatively, D is TRBD2 (6 bases). V lost 3 bases and J lost 4, with 14 bases in between. There are 15 residues in the CDR3. From germline, CDR1 is MDHEN and CDR2 SYDVKM. The CDR3, as DNA: TGTGCCAGCAGTTTGGGCGGGGCTGGGGCAGATACGCAGTATTTT. Translation gives CASSLGGAGADTQYF.

This rearrangement joins TRBV5-4 to TRBJ1-1, with TRBD1 matching 7 bases. CDR1 and CDR2 from the germline V gene are SGHNT and YYREEE (reference sequence). With V trimmed by 5 bases and J by 9 bases, 13 bases remained unmatched. This CDR3 is 14 amino acids long. This CDR3 is CASSPTGVGRQAFF. In DNA, the CDR3 is TGTGCCAGCAGTCCTACAGGGGTGGGACGGCAAGCTTTCTTT.

This chain links TRBV20-1 with TRBJ1-5; D remains ambiguous. V gave up 5 bases and J gave up 6 bases, with 8 bases separating them. The CDR3 contains 11 residues. Germline-derived CDR1 and CDR2 are DFQATT and SNEGSKA (reference sequence). The CDR3 reads CSAGSGQPQHF. The DNA for the CDR3 is TGCAGTGCTGGGAGCGGTCAGCCCCAGCATTTT.

The chain employs TRBV19 and TRBJ2-3; 9 bases are a match to TRBD1. Germline V gene data show CDR1 as LNHDA and CDR2 as SQIVND (reference sequence). The CDR3 spans 14 residues. The CDR3 reads CASSPGQGRYTQYF. CDR3 in DNA: TGTGCTTCATCCCCGGGACAGGGCCGATATACGCAGTATTTT. The full variable domain, rest sourced from reference TRBV19 and TRBJ2-3, is DGGITQSPKYLFRKEGQNVTLSCEQNLNHDAMYWYRQDPGQGLRLIYYSQIVNDFQKGDIAEGYSVSREKKESFPLTVTSAQKNPTAFYLCASSPGQGRYTQYFGPGTRLTVL.

This chain joins TRBV29-1 and TRBJ2-7; D might be TRBD1 (6 bases). Germline loops: CDR1 SQVTM, CDR2 ANQGSEA. V lost 2 bases, J lost 1 base, and 12 bases lay in between. The CDR3 is 14 amino acids. The CDR3 loop is CSVEPAQGSYEQYF. The CDR3 coding sequence is TGCAGCGTTGAACCTGCACAGGGATCCTACGAGCAGTACTTC.

The rearrangement links TRBV27 to TRBJ2-7; 10 bases agree with TRBD1. Looked up from germline, CDR1 is MNHEY and CDR2 is SMNVEV (reference sequence). The CDR3 has 15 amino acids. Losses at the gene ends were 3 bases for V and 3 bases for J; bases not matched to a gene: 5. CDR3 residues: CASSFIGQGVYEQYF. CDR3 bases: TGTGCCAGCAGTTTTATAGGACAGGGGGTCTACGAGCAGTACTTC.

This clone came up a few times. The J gene is TRBJ1-1, the V gene TRBV2; 7 bases match TRBD1. CDR3 size: 13 residues. The V segment lost 6 bases and the J segment 6 bases; nucleotides outside the gene matches: 7. The germline CDR1 and CDR2 sequences are SNHLY and FYNNEI. CDR3 protein: CASRSRDSAEAFF. In nucleotides, the CDR3 is TGTGCCAGCAGGTCCAGGGACAGCGCTGAAGCTTTCTTT.